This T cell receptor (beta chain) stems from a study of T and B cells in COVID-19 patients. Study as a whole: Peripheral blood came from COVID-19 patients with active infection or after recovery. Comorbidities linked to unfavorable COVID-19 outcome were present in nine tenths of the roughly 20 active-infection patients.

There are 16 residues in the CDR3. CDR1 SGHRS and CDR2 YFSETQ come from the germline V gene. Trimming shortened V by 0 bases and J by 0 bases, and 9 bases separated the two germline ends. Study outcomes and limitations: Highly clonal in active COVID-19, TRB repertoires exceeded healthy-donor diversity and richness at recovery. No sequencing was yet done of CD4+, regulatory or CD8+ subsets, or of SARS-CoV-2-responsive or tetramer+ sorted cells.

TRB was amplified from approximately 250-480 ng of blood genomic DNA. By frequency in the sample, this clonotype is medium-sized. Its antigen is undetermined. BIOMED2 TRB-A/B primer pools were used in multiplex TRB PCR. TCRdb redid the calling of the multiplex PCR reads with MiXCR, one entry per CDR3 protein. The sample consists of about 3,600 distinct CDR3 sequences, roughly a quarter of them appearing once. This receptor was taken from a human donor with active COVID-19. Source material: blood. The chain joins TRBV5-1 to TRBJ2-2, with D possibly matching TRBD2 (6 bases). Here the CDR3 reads CASSLGRDANTGELFF. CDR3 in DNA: TGCGCCAGCAGCTTGGGGCGGGACGCGAACACCGGGGAGCTGTTTTTT.